Listed below are T cell receptor beta chains from one sample, sequenced in a study of T cells in localized non-small cell lung cancer. Sequencing was performed with immunoSEQ multiplex PCR; in TCRdb, only in-frame clones are kept and a portion is missing. The table records about 22,000 clones, about nine tenths of them present only once. The sequencing used PBMCs, collected before any cancer treatment. All receptors derive from a man between 40 and 69 years old with stage II squamous cell lung carcinoma. CDR3s include the opening cysteine and the closing phenylalanine or tryptophan. The D gene is left open where the match is weak. Only some rows state a clone size, as once, few, many or a class for expanded clones.

size: -; D: TRBD2; J: TRBJ2-5; V: TRBV5-4; CDR3: CASSREPIAGEEETQYF; DNA: TGTGCCAGCAGCCGCGAACCTATAGCGGGGGAGGAGGAGACCCAGTACTTC
size: -; D: -; J: TRBJ2-5; V: TRBV6-1; CDR3: CASRGIQRMETQYF; DNA: TGTGCCAGCAGGGGGATACAACGAATGGAGACCCAGTACTTC
size: -; D: -; J: TRBJ1-6; V: TRBV2; CDR3: CASNRAYNSPLHF; DNA: TGTGCCAGCAACAGGGCTTATAATTCACCCCTCCACTTT
size: -; D: -; J: TRBJ1-1; V: TRBV6-5; CDR3: CASSYRPQLPNTEAFF; DNA: TGTGCCAGCAGTTACCGCCCACAGCTTCCGAACACTGAAGCTTTCTTT
size: -; D: -; J: TRBJ1-6; V: TRBV5-1; CDR3: CASSLNPGPSLNSPLHF; DNA: TGCGCCAGCAGCTTGAATCCCGGACCGAGTCTTAATTCACCCCTCCACTTT
size: -; D: TRBD1; J: TRBJ2-7; V: TRBV5-6; CDR3: CASSFGTVYEQYF; DNA: TGTGCCAGCAGCTTTGGGACAGTCTACGAGCAGTACTTC
size: -; D: TRBD2; J: TRBJ2-7; V: TRBV9; CDR3: CASSLGTSGYYEQYF; DNA: TGTGCCAGCAGCCTCGGGACTAGCGGGTACTACGAGCAGTACTTC
size: once; D: -; J: TRBJ2-5; V: TRBV29-1; CDR3: CSVRGSALEETQYF; DNA: TGCAGCGTTAGGGGGTCTGCCTTGGAGGAGACCCAGTACTTC
size: -; D: TRBD1; J: TRBJ1-5; V: TRBV6-4; CDR3: CASSPAGGQGIVAQHF; DNA: TGTGCCAGCAGCCCAGCGGGGGGACAGGGGATAGTAGCCCAGCATTTT
size: -; D: -; J: TRBJ1-1; V: TRBV5-1; CDR3: CASSLVIGGDTEAFF; DNA: TGCGCCAGCAGCTTGGTTATAGGAGGGGATACTGAAGCTTTCTTT
size: -; D: TRBD2; J: TRBJ2-5; V: TRBV7-2; CDR3: CASSLGGTRPPQETQYF; DNA: TGTGCCAGCAGCTTAGGAGGGACTAGGCCACCCCAAGAGACCCAGTACTTC
size: -; D: -; J: TRBJ1-1; V: TRBV9; CDR3: CASSVDAGDTEAFF; DNA: TGTGCCAGCAGCGTCGACGCGGGGGACACTGAAGCTTTCTTT
size: once; D: -; J: TRBJ2-2; V: TRBV9; CDR3: CASSGTTGELFF; DNA: TGTGCCAGCAGTGGGACAACCGGGGAGCTGTTTTTT
size: -; D: TRBD2; J: TRBJ2-3; V: TRBV7-2; CDR3: CASSFRSGGAPDTQYF; DNA: TGTGCCAGCAGCTTTCGTAGCGGGGGGGCCCCAGATACGCAGTATTTT
size: -; D: -; J: TRBJ2-7; V: TRBV10-3; CDR3: CAISPDGSYEQYF; DNA: TGTGCCATCAGTCCCGACGGCTCCTACGAGCAGTACTTC
size: -; D: -; J: TRBJ2-7; V: TRBV18; CDR3: CASSPDRKGPYEQYF; DNA: TGTGCCAGCTCACCCGACAGGAAGGGTCCGTACGAGCAGTACTTC
size: few; D: TRBD2; J: TRBJ2-7; V: TRBV10-2; CDR3: CASRPGGSTEQYF; DNA: TGCGCCAGCAGACCGGGAGGATCGACGGAGCAGTACTTC
size: -; D: -; J: TRBJ1-1; V: TRBV4-1; CDR3: CASSQDLHIRAFF; DNA: TGCGCCAGCAGCCAAGATCTTCATATAAGAGCTTTCTTT
size: -; D: TRBD1; J: TRBJ1-3; V: TRBV30; CDR3: CAWRSGQEVSGNTIYF; DNA: TGTGCCTGGAGATCCGGACAGGAGGTCTCTGGAAACACCATATATTTT
size: -; D: TRBD1; J: TRBJ1-1; V: TRBV19; CDR3: CASSGKWDSLTVSEAFF; DNA: TGTGCCAGTAGCGGTAAGTGGGACAGTCTAACGGTCAGTGAAGCTTTCTTT
size: -; D: TRBD2; J: TRBJ2-1; V: TRBV2; CDR3: CASSGGTSAYNEQFF; DNA: TGTGCCAGCAGCGGGGGGACTAGCGCGTACAATGAGCAGTTCTTC
size: few; D: -; J: TRBJ1-3; V: TRBV28; CDR3: CASSQPAGTTGNTIYF; DNA: TGTGCCAGCAGCCAGCCCGCCGGGACTACTGGAAACACCATATATTTT
size: -; D: -; J: TRBJ1-4; V: TRBV11-2; CDR3: CASSLFSTPWVFF; DNA: TGTGCCAGCAGCTTATTTTCGACCCCTTGGGTATTTTTT
size: -; D: TRBD1; J: TRBJ1-2; V: TRBV30; CDR3: CAWSGGGTVLGYTF; DNA: TGTGCCTGGAGTGGAGGCGGGACAGTTCTCGGCTACACCTTC
size: once; D: TRBD1; J: TRBJ2-3; V: TRBV2; CDR3: CASSGETGSTDTQYF; DNA: TGTGCCAGCAGTGGAGAGACAGGGTCGACAGATACGCAGTATTTT
size: -; D: TRBD2; J: TRBJ2-3; V: TRBV4-1; CDR3: CASSQVPGTSGRWGTDTQYF; DNA: TGCGCCAGCAGCCAAGTACCCGGGACTAGCGGGAGATGGGGCACAGATACGCAGTATTTT
size: -; D: TRBD2; J: TRBJ2-1; V: TRBV27; CDR3: CASKLAGVSYNEQFF; DNA: TGTGCCAGCAAACTAGCGGGAGTGTCCTACAATGAGCAGTTCTTC
size: once; D: -; J: TRBJ2-1; V: TRBV7-6; CDR3: CASSLDRSSYNEQFF; DNA: TGTGCCAGCAGCTTAGACCGGAGCTCCTACAATGAGCAGTTCTTC
size: -; D: -; J: TRBJ2-3; V: TRBV2; CDR3: CASKVRFDTQYF; DNA: TGTGCCAGCAAGGTTAGGTTCGATACGCAGTATTTT
size: once; D: -; J: TRBJ2-3; V: TRBV7-3; CDR3: CTSSSWSGSTTDTQYF; DNA: TGTACCAGCAGCTCGTGGTCTGGCTCCACCACAGATACGCAGTATTTT
size: -; D: -; J: TRBJ2-7; V: TRBV7-6; CDR3: CASSLGDPYEQYF; DNA: TGTGCCAGCAGCTTGGGGGACCCCTACGAGCAGTACTTC
size: -; D: -; J: TRBJ2-1; V: TRBV5-1; CDR3: CASSMKELYNEQFF; DNA: TGCGCCAGCAGCATGAAAGAGCTCTACAATGAGCAGTTCTTC
size: -; D: -; J: TRBJ1-5; V: TRBV6-1; CDR3: CASSREWGSNQPQHF; DNA: TGTGCCAGCAGCCGGGAATGGGGGAGCAATCAGCCCCAGCATTTT
size: -; D: -; J: TRBJ2-1; V: TRBV10-1; CDR3: CASSESKGAKFF; DNA: TGCGCCAGCAGTGAGTCGAAGGGCGCGAAGTTCTTC
size: once; D: -; J: TRBJ2-6; V: TRBV27; CDR3: CASAYTGANVLTF; DNA: TGTGCCAGTGCATACACTGGGGCCAACGTCCTGACTTTC
size: -; D: -; J: TRBJ1-2; V: TRBV7-2; CDR3: CASSLAGDNYGYTF; DNA: TGTGCCAGCAGCTTAGCAGGGGATAACTATGGCTACACCTTC
size: once; D: TRBD1; J: TRBJ2-3; V: TRBV15; CDR3: CATSSGTGGTDTQYF; DNA: TGTGCCACCAGCAGTGGGACAGGAGGCACAGATACGCAGTATTTT
size: -; D: TRBD2; J: TRBJ2-5; V: TRBV7-9; CDR3: CASTTSVETQYF; DNA: TGTGCCAGCACTACTAGCGTAGAGACCCAGTACTTC
size: -; D: -; J: TRBJ2-7; V: TRBV1; CDR3: CTSSQCSRTGGTYEQYF; DNA: TGCACCAGCAGCCAATGTTCCCGTACAGGGGGAACCTACGAGCAGTACTTC
size: -; D: -; J: TRBJ2-3; V: TRBV5-1; CDR3: CASSFSDTSTDTQYF; DNA: TGCGCCAGCAGCTTCTCAGATACTAGCACAGATACGCAGTATTTT
size: few; D: -; J: TRBJ2-3; V: TRBV4-3; CDR3: CASSQGEGHTDTQYF; DNA: TGCGCCAGCAGCCAAGGGGAAGGGCACACAGATACGCAGTATTTT
size: -; D: TRBD2; J: TRBJ2-1; V: TRBV7-9; CDR3: CASSSLLAGDYNEQFF; DNA: TGTGCCAGCAGCTCGTTACTAGCGGGAGACTACAATGAGCAGTTCTTC
size: -; D: -; J: TRBJ2-5; V: TRBV6-5; CDR3: CASSRSYGEQETQYF; DNA: TGTGCCAGCAGCCGTTCGTACGGGGAACAAGAGACCCAGTACTTC
size: once; D: -; J: TRBJ1-2; V: TRBV14; CDR3: CASSQDRWPNYGYTF; DNA: TGTGCCAGCAGCCAAGATCGGTGGCCTAACTATGGCTACACCTTC